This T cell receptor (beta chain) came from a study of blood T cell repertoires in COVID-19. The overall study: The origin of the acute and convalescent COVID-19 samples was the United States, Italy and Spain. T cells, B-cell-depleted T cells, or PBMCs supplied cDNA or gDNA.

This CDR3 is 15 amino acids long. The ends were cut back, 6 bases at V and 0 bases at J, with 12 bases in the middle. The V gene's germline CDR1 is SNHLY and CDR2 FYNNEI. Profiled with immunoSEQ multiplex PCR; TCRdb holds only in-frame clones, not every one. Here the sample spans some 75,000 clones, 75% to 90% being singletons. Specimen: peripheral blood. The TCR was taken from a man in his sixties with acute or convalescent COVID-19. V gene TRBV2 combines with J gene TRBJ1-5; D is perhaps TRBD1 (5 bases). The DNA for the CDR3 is TGTGCCAGCAGGCGGGGCATGGGTAGCAATCAGCCCCAGCATTTT. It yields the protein CASRRGMGSNQPQHF.